Described below is a single T cell receptor (beta chain) sequence and its context. The data derive from a study of identical twins. The CDR3 extends over 16 amino acids. V was cut by 5 bases and J by 1 base, with 17 bases left in between. Germline loops: CDR1 DFQATT, CDR2 SNEGSKA (reference sequence). TCRdb ran MiXCR on the 5' RACE reads and lists one entry per CDR3 protein. The sample lists fewer than 500,000 distinct CDR3 sequences, 13% to 15% occurring once. These data were also reused for a study on yellow fever vaccine responses in identical twins.

The sequenced sample consisted of CD4+ T cells sorted from blood. The sequence derives from a young woman in good health. The V call is TRBV20-1, the J call TRBJ2-2; tentative D call: TRBD1 (5 bases). The CDR3 bases are TGCAGTGCTTCCGACAGTGGATCAAAGAACACCGGGGAGCTGTTTTTT. Protein product: CSASDSGSKNTGELFF.